These 31 T cell receptor beta chains were sequenced from one sample in a study of T cell responses to AZD1222 COVID-19 vaccine. Only in-frame clones appear in the TCRdb table, and some are missing; sequencing was by immunoSEQ multiplex PCR. The sample yields approximately 100,000 clones, 75% to 95% seen once. The specimen comprised peripheral blood, sampled 28 days after the second AZD1222 dose. All receptors derive from an adult who received the AZD1222 COVID-19 vaccine.

The V call is TRBV2, the J call TRBJ2-2; no clear D gene. The CDR3 has 11 amino acids. Germline assignment: CDR1 SNHLY and CDR2 FYNNEI. V lost 3 bases and J lost 5, with 1 base in between. CDR3 DNA: TGTGCCAGCAGTGATACCGGGGAGCTGTTTTTT. Translation gives CASSDTGELFF.

The V call is TRBV7-3, the J call TRBJ2-1, with D possibly being TRBD1 or TRBD2 (5 bases each). Between the trimmed V and J ends, which lost 2 bases and 9 bases, there was a span of 11 bases. Germline V lookup: CDR1 SGHTA, CDR2 FQGTGA. The CDR3 is made up of 13 amino acids. The CDR3 sequence: CASSLLGVGEQFF. CDR3 bases: TGTGCCAGCAGCTTATTGGGGGTTGGTGAGCAGTTCTTC. Filled out from reference TRBV7-3 and TRBJ2-1, the complete variable domain reads GAGVSQTPSNKVTEKGKYVELRCDPISGHTALYWYRQSLGQGPEFLIYFQGTGAADDSGLPNDRFFAVRPEGSVSTLKIQRTERGDSAVYLCASSLLGVGEQFFGPGTRLTVL.

The chain recombines TRBV4-3 with TRBJ1-2; weak D call: TRBD1 (5 bases). This CDR3 comprises 16 residues. Trimming left V 0 bases short and J 4 bases short, with 15 bases between. Germline lookup yields CDR1 LGHNA and CDR2 YSLEER. In nucleotides, the CDR3 is TGCGCCAGCAGCCAAGATCTCAGGGTCGAGAGCTATGGCTACACCTTC. It translates to CASSQDLRVESYGYTF.

The J gene is TRBJ2-2, the V gene TRBV10-3; TRBD1 matches 7 bases. The ends lost 6 bases at V and 5 bases at J; junction bases unmatched: 0. The CDR3 has 12 residues. Germline CDR1 is ENHRY and CDR2 is SYGVKD. CDR3 amino acids: CAISRGTGELFF. The CDR3 DNA sequence: TGTGCCATCAGCAGGGGGACCGGGGAGCTGTTTTTT.

The chain recombines TRBV19 with TRBJ2-1, with 9 positions matching TRBD1. Germline V gene lookup returns CDR1 LNHDA and CDR2 SQIVND (reference sequence). V lost 7 bases and J lost 9; bases outside the gene matches: 4. The CDR3 runs 12 residues. CDR3 in amino acids: CASTRDRVEQFF. In DNA, the CDR3 is TGTGCCAGTACCCGGGACAGGGTTGAGCAGTTCTTC.

This clone was seen a single time. V is TRBV19 and J is TRBJ2-4; 12 positions match TRBD1. The CDR3 runs to 17 residues. CDR1 and CDR2 from the germline V gene are LNHDA and SQIVND (reference sequence). Germline trimming cut 6 bases from V and 10 bases from J; bases unmatched to any gene: 16. This chain's CDR3 is CASSPRDRGRSQEIQYF. CDR3 sequence (DNA): TGTGCCAGTAGCCCCCGGGACAGGGGGCGATCTCAGGAGATTCAGTACTTC.

The chain uses TRBV6-5 and TRBJ1-2; D remains unclear. CDR3 size: 15 residues. The V gene lost 2 bases and the J gene lost 1 base, with 11 bases spanning the gap. Germline assignment: CDR1 MNHEY and CDR2 SVGAGI. CDR3 DNA sequence: TGTGCCAGCAGTTACGGACTCGGCTTTAACTATGGCTACACCTTC. This codes for CASSYGLGFNYGYTF.

This rearrangement joins TRBV5-6 to TRBJ1-2; D possibly corresponds to TRBD1 (5 bases). The CDR3 covers 14 residues. Per germline, CDR1 SGHDT and CDR2 YYEEEE. V dropped 1 base and J dropped 0 bases, with 7 bases sitting between them. CDR3 DNA sequence: TGTGCCAGCAGCTTGCAGGGACCTAACTATGGCTACACCTTC. This sequence encodes CASSLQGPNYGYTF.

This clone was seen a single time. The chain joins TRBV4-3 to TRBJ2-1; D not certain. The V end was cut by 3 bases, the J end by 6 bases, with 15 bases between. CDR1 and CDR2 from the germline V gene are LGHNA and YSLEER. This CDR3 has 15 residues. The DNA for the CDR3 is TGCGCCAGCAGCCAGGCCGATTCCCGTGGCAATGAGCAGTTCTTC. This translates into CASSQADSRGNEQFF.

J is TRBJ2-1 and V is TRBV7-2; D gene ambiguous. The V end was cut by 3 bases, the J end by 2 bases, with 11 bases between. The CDR3 is made up of 15 amino acids. Germline V gives CDR1 SGHTA, CDR2 FQGNSA. CDR3 sequence reads: CASSFRTAAYNEQFF. As DNA, the CDR3 is TGTGCCAGCAGCTTTAGGACGGCTGCCTACAATGAGCAGTTCTTC.

The chain uses TRBV7-2 and TRBJ1-1; D ambiguous. The CDR3 has 11 residues. Germline V CDR1 and CDR2: SGHTA, FQGNSA. The V and J ends lost 0 bases and 6 bases respectively, with 2 bases between them. The CDR3: CASSLAPEAFF. The CDR3 DNA reads TGTGCCAGCAGCTTAGCCCCTGAAGCTTTCTTT.

The genes are TRBV5-4 and TRBJ1-2, with D possibly TRBD1 on 6 matching bases. Trimming removed 5 bases at V and 7 bases at J, with 18 bases between. The CDR3 length is 14 residues. Germline values: CDR1 SGHNT, CDR2 YYREEE (reference sequence). CDR3 bases: TGTGCCAGCAGACCTTGGGAGGGGGTGACTGGCTACACCTTC. Its protein product is CASRPWEGVTGYTF.

V usage is TRBV5-1 and J usage is TRBJ1-3, with 7 bases identical to TRBD1. With V trimmed by 3 bases and J by 1 base, 4 bases remained unmatched. This CDR3 region has 15 residues. Germline values: CDR1 SGHRS, CDR2 YFSETQ. CDR3 nucleotides: TGCGCCAGCAGCTGGGGACAGACTTCTGGAAACACCATATATTTT. It translates to CASSWGQTSGNTIYF.

This clone was detected only once. The CDR3: CASSVDAVGIGGNTIYF. DNA of the CDR3: TGTGCCAGCAGCGTAGATGCTGTCGGGATCGGTGGAAACACCATATATTTT. The chain couples TRBV9 to TRBJ1-3, with D unresolved. Trimming cost V 0 bases and J 3 bases, with 16 bases left between them. This CDR3 is built from 17 residues. Germline CDR1 reads SGDLS; CDR2 reads YYNGEE.

This chain uses TRBV18 with TRBJ2-1, with D perhaps TRBD2 (7 bases). The CDR3 is 15 residues long. CDR1 and CDR2 from the germline V gene are KGHSH and LQKENI. The V end lost 2 bases, the J end lost 5 bases, and 13 bases lay between the germline ends. CDR3 region: CASSPMGGLNNEQFF. CDR3 sequence (DNA): TGTGCCAGCTCACCAATGGGGGGGCTGAACAATGAGCAGTTCTTC.

The rearrangement links TRBV10-3 to TRBJ2-2, with TRBD1 identical over 8 bases. Germline V gives CDR1 ENHRY, CDR2 SYGVKD. J was trimmed by 2 bases and V by 6 bases; bases with no gene match: 5. The CDR3 is made up of 15 amino acids. CDR3 DNA sequence: TGTGCCATCAGGGCAGGGGGCGTTAACACCGGGGAGCTGTTTTTT. The encoded protein is CAIRAGGVNTGELFF.

As concerns this clone: Relative to the germline gene, one junction end is altered; a read error may explain this. This sequence joins TRBV7-7 and TRBJ1-1; 7 nucleotides line up with TRBD1. In germline, CDR1 is SSHAT, CDR2 FNYEAQ (reference sequence). This CDR3 is 13 amino acids long. The CDR3 sequence is CASSPGGVTEAFF. CDR3 sequence (DNA): TGTGCTAGCAGCCCAGGGGGGGTTACTGAAGCTTTCTTT.

This clone was counted a few times. CDR3 amino acids: CASSLNGVVNQPQHF. CDR3 DNA sequence: TGTGCCAGCAGCTTAAATGGGGTTGTTAATCAGCCCCAGCATTTT. This chain links TRBV7-2 with TRBJ1-5; no definite D call. The CDR3 runs 15 residues. Trimming pared 2 bases from V and 4 bases from J, leaving 12 bases between. CDR1 is SGHTA and CDR2 is FQGNSA in the germline V gene.

The chain uses TRBV12-3 or TRBV12-4 and TRBJ2-7, with a tentative D call TRBD2 (6 bases). V shed 6 bases and J shed 6 bases, with 15 bases lying between them. The CDR3 consists of 13 residues. The CDR3: CASSLPAGGEQYF. Here the CDR3 DNA reads TGTGCCAGCAGCCTCCCGGCCGGGGGCGAGCAGTACTTC.

The chain employs TRBV6-5 and TRBJ2-7; TRBD2 might be the D (5 bases). This CDR3 is 14 amino acids long. Per germline, CDR1 MNHEY and CDR2 SVGAGI. Trimming stripped 6 bases from V and 2 bases from J, with 14 bases between. DNA of the CDR3: TGTGCCAGCAGCCCCATTGAGGGTCCCTACGAGCAGTACTTC. Amino acids: CASSPIEGPYEQYF.

This rearrangement joins TRBV7-9 to TRBJ1-2; D ambiguous. V was clipped by 5 bases and J by 8 bases, with 12 bases between them. CDR1 and CDR2 (germline): SEHNR, FQNEAQ (reference sequence). The CDR3 is 12 residues long. The CDR3 DNA reads TGTGCCAGCAGCATCCGGGCCGGGGGCTACACCTTC. Its translation: CASSIRAGGYTF.

The chain employs TRBV5-8 and TRBJ1-6, with 7 nucleotides matching TRBD1. Germline V gene sequence: CDR1 SGHTS, CDR2 YDEGEE. The V segment lost 0 bases and the J segment 3 bases; nucleotides outside the gene matches: 3. CDR3 length: 16 residues. For the CDR3, the DNA is TGTGCCAGCAGCTTGGATCGGGACAGCTATAATTCACCCCTCCACTTT. Its translation is CASSLDRDSYNSPLHF.

As DNA, the CDR3 is TGTGCCAGCAAAATGACAGGTTCCCAGCCCCAGCATTTT. The encoded protein is CASKMTGSQPQHF. The V call is TRBV6-5, the J call TRBJ1-5; D possibly corresponds to TRBD1 (6 bases). CDR1 and CDR2 from the germline V gene are MNHEY and SVGAGI. The germline V and J ends were trimmed by 7 bases and 7 bases, with 14 bases remaining between them. CDR3 length: 13 residues.

The CDR3 loop is CASTGQGNNSPLHF. For the CDR3, the DNA is TGCGCCAGCACCGGACAGGGGAATAATTCACCCCTCCACTTT. This chain connects TRBV5-1 to TRBJ1-6; 9 bases map to TRBD1. Germline V gene lookup returns CDR1 SGHRS and CDR2 YFSETQ. The CDR3 is 14 residues long. Unmatched junction bases numbered 3, after V lost 6 bases and J lost 5 bases.

The chain combines TRBV5-4 with TRBJ2-7; TRBD2 matches 11 bases. Germline V gene data show CDR1 as SGHNT and CDR2 as YYREEE (reference sequence). This CDR3 is built from 15 residues. Losses at the gene ends were 7 bases for V and 2 bases for J; bases not matched to a gene: 8. The CDR3 sequence: CASGLAGLPTYEQYF. CDR3 in DNA: TGTGCCAGCGGACTAGCGGGCCTTCCAACCTACGAGCAGTACTTC.

The gene calls are TRBV29-1 and TRBJ1-2, with D possibly TRBD1 on 5 matching bases. Germline-derived CDR1 and CDR2 are SQVTM and ANQGSEA. The CDR3 sequence is 13 residues long. V was shortened by 6 bases and J by 8 bases, with 19 bases between the two germline ends. The CDR3 loop is CSVLVAGNSGYTF. CDR3 sequence (DNA): TGCAGCGTCCTCGTCGCAGGGAATTCAGGCTACACCTTC. Combining the CDR3 with reference TRBV29-1 and TRBJ1-2 gives the whole variable domain SAVISQKPSRDICQRGTSLTIQCQVDSQVTMMFWYRQQPGQSLTLIATANQGSEATYESGFVIDKFPISRPNLTFSTLTVSNMSPEDSSIYLCSVLVAGNSGYTFGSGTRLTVV.

This clone was seen only once. The J gene is TRBJ2-3, the V gene TRBV7-2; no reliable D call. The CDR3 runs to 13 residues. V was cut by 4 bases and J by 2 bases, with 7 bases left in between. CDR1 is SGHTA and CDR2 is FQGNSA in the germline V gene. The CDR3 sequence: CASSSLNTDTQYF. The CDR3 nucleotides read TGTGCCAGCAGCTCGCTCAACACAGATACGCAGTATTTT.

This CDR3 reads CASSLVWTERYTF. The CDR3 DNA is TGCGCCAGCAGCTTGGTCTGGACAGAGCGCTACACCTTC. The chain couples TRBV5-1 to TRBJ1-2, with a weak D call TRBD1 (6 bases). Germline loops: CDR1 SGHRS, CDR2 YFSETQ. The length of the CDR3 is 13 residues. Trimming removed 0 bases at V and 9 bases at J, with 12 bases between.

J is TRBJ1-6 and V is TRBV5-8, with 7 bases identical to TRBD1. The CDR3 is 16 amino acids. Germline lookup yields CDR1 SGHTS and CDR2 YDEGEE. V shed 4 bases and J 7 bases; nucleotides not matched to a gene: 11. CDR3 residues: CASSDTPQGRNSPLHF. Here the CDR3 DNA reads TGTGCCAGCAGCGACACCCCACAGGGGCGAAATTCACCCCTCCACTTT. The variable domain in full, completed from reference TRBV5-8 and TRBJ1-6, reads EAGVTQSPTHLIKTRGQQATLRCSPISGHTSVYWYQQALGLGLQFLLWYDEGEERNRGNFPPRFSGRQFPNYSSELNVNALELEDSALYLCASSDTPQGRNSPLHFGNGTRLTVT.

The J gene is TRBJ2-2, the V gene TRBV19; 12 bases align to TRBD2. CDR1 is LNHDA, CDR2 SQIVND, per germline (reference sequence). With 4 bases clipped from V and 7 bases from J, the junction kept 7 bases outside the gene matches. This CDR3 is 16 amino acids long. The CDR3 sequence is CASSTLLAGGHGELFF. The CDR3 DNA reads as TGTGCCAGTAGTACCCTACTAGCGGGGGGCCACGGGGAGCTGTTTTTT.

The genes are TRBV24-1 and TRBJ1-6; no definite D call. Germline V lookup: CDR1 KGHDR, CDR2 SFDVKD. V was pared by 6 bases and J by 7 bases, with 6 bases between. CDR3 length: 12 residues. In DNA form, the CDR3 reads TGTGCCACCAGTTACGGGAATTCACCCCTCCACTTT. Its protein is CATSYGNSPLHF.